This T cell receptor beta chain was observed in a study of breast tumors, draining lymph nodes, adjacent tissues. Whole-study findings and limits: Tumors had less TCR diversity than lymph nodes, more than nontumor tissue.

The CDR3 is 13 amino acids. Germline CDR1 is SGHAT and CDR2 is FQNNGV. V was cut by 5 bases and J by 4 bases, with 12 bases left in between. TCRdb recomputed calls from the multiplex PCR reads with MiXCR, one row per CDR3 protein. Altogether 150,000 to 200,000 distinct CDR3 sequences are present, 33% being singletons, with the ten largest covering roughly 4.3%. Breast cancer patients provided tissue from their axillary draining lymph nodes. This clonotype was counted at least ten times. What it binds is unknown. The J gene is TRBJ2-7, the V gene TRBV11-2, with D tentatively TRBD1 (5 bases). This sequence originates from a female donor with breast cancer. Some clones in this sample may be carry-over from other donors' samples. Sequenced: axillary lymph node tissue. CDR3 protein: CASSLGVVYEQYF. In nucleotides, the CDR3 is TGTGCCAGCAGCCTAGGGGTAGTGTACGAGCAGTACTTC.